The 28 T cell receptor beta chains given below trace back to one sample, sequenced in a study of technical replicates of blood from a few donors. The protocol was immunoSEQ multiplex PCR, while the TCRdb copy is restricted to in-frame clones and leaves out a portion. The table includes 60,000 to 90,000 clones, around 95% detected once. The sample consisted of T cells isolated from PBMCs. These receptors were obtained from a human donor in good health.

The V gene is TRBV15, the J gene TRBJ1-1; 7 positions match TRBD1. The germline gives CDR1 LNHNV, CDR2 YYDKDF (reference sequence). The CDR3 runs to 15 residues. V trimming: 0 bases; J trimming: 4 bases; junction bases outside the gene matches: 5. The CDR3 loop is CATSRDRQGGTEAFF. CDR3 nucleotides: TGTGCCACCAGCAGAGATCGCCAGGGGGGCACTGAAGCTTTCTTT.

V usage is TRBV30 and J usage is TRBJ1-4; D is unresolved. The CDR3 runs 11 residues. V was clipped by 3 bases and J by 6 bases, with 5 bases between them. Germline CDR1 reads GTSNPN; CDR2 reads SVGIG (reference sequence). CDR3 in amino acids: CAWSADEKLFF. The CDR3 region has the DNA TGTGCCTGGAGCGCGGATGAAAAACTGTTTTTT.

The rearrangement uses TRBV5-1 and TRBJ1-4, with TRBD1 matching over 10 bases. The CDR3 consists of 15 residues. Germline loops: CDR1 SGHRS, CDR2 YFSETQ. The J segment lost 8 bases and the V segment lost 4 bases, leaving 8 bases of the junction unmatched. The CDR3 sequence: CASSIWGTGDEKLFF. In DNA, the CDR3 is TGCGCCAGCAGCATCTGGGGGACAGGGGACGAAAAACTGTTTTTT.

The rearrangement joins TRBV11-3 to TRBJ2-3; TRBD1 is a possible D gene (5 bases). CDR1 and CDR2 (germline): SGHNT, YENEEA. This CDR3 spans 15 amino acids. Trimming removed 1 base from V and 7 bases from J, with 15 bases in between. The CDR3 sequence: CASSLGRDPRNTQYF. In DNA form, the CDR3 reads TGTGCCAGCAGCTTAGGCAGGGATCCTAGAAATACGCAGTATTTT.

The V call is TRBV7-6, the J call TRBJ2-5; the D gene is possibly TRBD1 (6 bases). The CDR3 loop spans 14 amino acids. Germline assignment: CDR1 SGHVS and CDR2 FNYEAQ. V lost 0 bases, J lost 3 bases, and 8 bases lay in between. For the CDR3, the DNA is TGTGCCAGCAGCTTAGCCAGGGGTGAAGAGACCCAGTACTTC. The encoded protein is CASSLARGEETQYF. Full variable domain (remainder filled in from reference TRBV7-6 and TRBJ2-5): GAGVSQSPRYKVTKRGQDVALRCDPISGHVSLYWYRQALGQGPEFLTYFNYEAQQDKSGLPNDRFSAERPEGSISTLTIQRTEQRDSAMYRCASSLARGEETQYFGPGTRLLVL.

This chain uses TRBV27 with TRBJ1-3; 9 positions agree with TRBD1. Germline trimming cut 4 bases from V and 0 bases from J; bases unmatched to any gene: 7. The CDR3 extends over 17 amino acids. The germline V gene encodes CDR1 MNHEY and CDR2 SMNVEV (reference sequence). The CDR3 DNA is TGTGCCAGCAGTTCCCTGGGACAGGGAAACTCTGGAAACACCATATATTTT. Encoded protein: CASSSLGQGNSGNTIYF.

The chain joins TRBV29-1 to TRBJ1-1; D uncertain. The CDR3 totals 13 residues. CDR1 SQVTM and CDR2 ANQGSEA come from the germline V gene. Trimming left V 5 bases short and J 2 bases short, with 12 bases between. CDR3 sequence: CSVSSSRNTEAFF. The CDR3 DNA reads TGCAGCGTTAGTAGTTCCCGAAACACTGAAGCTTTCTTT.

V is TRBV29-1 and J is TRBJ1-1, with TRBD1 matching over 7 bases. CDR1 and CDR2 (germline): SQVTM, ANQGSEA. J was trimmed by 3 bases and V by 4 bases; bases with no gene match: 5. CDR3 size: 13 residues. Written as DNA, the CDR3 is TGCAGCGTTGTAACAGGGGACTACACTGAAGCTTTCTTT. Protein product: CSVVTGDYTEAFF.

The chain is built from TRBV5-1 and TRBJ2-6, with D tentatively TRBD1 (5 bases). CDR3 length: 17 residues. Per germline, CDR1 SGHRS and CDR2 YFSETQ. The V and J ends lost 4 bases and 4 bases respectively, with 18 bases between them. The CDR3 loop reads CASSKRQPSFGANVLTF. CDR3 nucleotide sequence: TGCGCCAGCAGCAAGCGACAGCCCTCTTTCGGGGCCAACGTCCTGACTTTC.

The CDR3 loop reads CASSLGQGWGNEQFF. CDR3 nucleotides: TGTGCCAGCAGCTTAGGCCAGGGTTGGGGCAATGAGCAGTTCTTC. The chain joins TRBV11-2 to TRBJ2-1, with a weak D call TRBD1 (5 bases). The CDR3 runs to 15 residues. Trimming took 1 base from V and 6 from J, leaving 13 bases between them. In germline, CDR1 is SGHAT, CDR2 FQNNGV.

This chain joins TRBV5-1 and TRBJ2-7; 10 nucleotides agree with TRBD1. This CDR3 region has 15 residues. The J segment lost 5 bases and the V segment lost 4 bases, leaving 9 bases of the junction unmatched. Per germline, CDR1 SGHRS and CDR2 YFSETQ. The CDR3 region is CASSERTGGFDEQYF. CDR3 nucleotide sequence: TGCGCCAGCAGCGAAAGGACAGGGGGTTTCGACGAGCAGTACTTC.

Concerning this clone: The germline gene is not matched at one end of the junction; a read error may be the cause. The chain couples TRBV7-9 to TRBJ1-5, with a weak D call TRBD1 (5 bases). CDR1 and CDR2 from the germline V gene are SEHNR and FQNEAQ (reference sequence). The CDR3 has 18 amino acids. The chain's CDR3 is CASSLDQPFREVYQSQHF. Written as DNA, the CDR3 is TGTGCCAGCAGCTTAGACCAGCCGTTCAGGGAAGTTTATCAGTCCCAGCATTTT. Supplemented by reference TRBV7-9 and TRBJ1-5, the full variable domain reads DTGVSQNPRHKITKRGQNVTFRCDPISEHNRLYWYRQTLGQGPEFLTYFQNEAQLEKSRLLSDRFSAERPKGSFSTLEIQRTEQGDSAMYLCASSLDQPFREVYQSQHFGDGTRLSIL.

This clone was counted between two and nine times. V and J are TRBV4-2 and TRBJ2-7, with 7 bases fitting TRBD1. This CDR3 region has 16 residues. Trimming cost V 1 base and J 2 bases; bases outside gene matches: 8. The germline V gene has CDR1 LGHNA and CDR2 YNFKEQ. In nucleotides, the CDR3 is TGTGCCAGCAGCCAAGGCAAACAGGGGTCGGCCTACGAGCAGTACTTC. This gives the protein CASSQGKQGSAYEQYF.

The chain recombines TRBV2 with TRBJ2-3; 7 nucleotides agree with TRBD1. This CDR3 spans 16 amino acids. Germline V CDR1 and CDR2: SNHLY, FYNNEI. J lost 7 bases, V lost 10 bases, and 20 bases had no gene match. CDR3 DNA: TGTGCCAACTCGGTATATGACAGGGATGATGCGAATACGCAGTATTTT. This codes for CANSVYDRDDANTQYF.

This clone showed up just once. The chain carries TRBV9 and TRBJ2-7; the D gene is possibly TRBD1 (5 bases). V shed 4 bases and J shed 7 bases, with 15 bases lying between them. The CDR3 runs 13 residues. Germline values: CDR1 SGDLS, CDR2 YYNGEE. CDR3 nucleotides: TGTGCCAGCAGCCAAGCAGGGAAAACTGAGCAGTACTTC. This translates into CASSQAGKTEQYF.

This chain uses TRBV11-2 with TRBJ2-5, with D possibly being TRBD1 (5 bases). The CDR3 extends over 13 amino acids. Germline V gene sequence: CDR1 SGHAT, CDR2 FQNNGV. V lost 5 bases and J lost 3, with 10 bases in between. Here the CDR3 DNA reads TGTGCCAGCAGCACTGACAGAGAAGAGACCCAGTACTTC. Amino acids: CASSTDREETQYF. Combining the CDR3 with reference TRBV11-2 and TRBJ2-5 gives the whole variable domain EAGVAQSPRYKIIEKRQSVAFWCNPISGHATLYWYQQILGQGPKLLIQFQNNGVVDDSQLPKDRFSAERLKGVDSTLKIQPAKLEDSAVYLCASSTDREETQYFGPGTRLLVL.

V usage is TRBV5-1 and J usage is TRBJ2-2; maybe TRBD1 (6 bases). The CDR3 consists of 16 residues. Trimming removed 4 bases from V and 0 bases from J, with 13 bases in between. Per the germline V gene, CDR1 is SGHRS and CDR2 is YFSETQ. CDR3 amino acids: CASSKGQFANTGELFF. CDR3 in DNA: TGCGCCAGCAGCAAAGGACAGTTCGCGAACACCGGGGAGCTGTTTTTT.

This clone was seen just once. The chain joins TRBV6-5 to TRBJ1-2; 10 bases fit TRBD1. The CDR3 is 14 amino acids. CDR1 and CDR2 from the germline V gene are MNHEY and SVGAGI. J lost 3 bases, V lost 5 bases, and 3 bases had no gene match. CDR3 bases: TGTGCCAGCAGTCAGACAGGGGGCGACTATGGCTACACCTTC. Translated, it gives CASSQTGGDYGYTF.

The rearrangement uses TRBV27 and TRBJ1-2; TRBD1 matches at 10 bases. The V gene's germline CDR1 is MNHEY and CDR2 SMNVEV (reference sequence). The CDR3 covers 13 residues. V trimming: 3 bases; J trimming: 7 bases; junction bases outside the gene matches: 2. For the CDR3, the DNA is TGTGCCAGCAGTTTCCGGGACAGGGGTGGCTACACCTTC. Protein product: CASSFRDRGGYTF.

The CDR3 DNA is TGTGCCAGCAATGGACAGAGGGCAACTAATGAAAAACTGTTTTTT. Protein sequence: CASNGQRATNEKLFF. The chain combines TRBV2 with TRBJ1-4; D may be TRBD1 (6 bases). Trimming shortened V by 7 bases and J by 0 bases, and 12 bases separated the two germline ends. Germline V gene data show CDR1 as SNHLY and CDR2 as FYNNEI. This CDR3 comprises 15 residues. Together with reference TRBV2 and TRBJ1-4, the CDR3 gives the full variable domain: EPEVTQTPSHQVTQMGQEVILRCVPISNHLYFYWYRQILGQKVEFLVSFYNNEISEKSEIFDDQFSVERPDGSNFTLKIRSTKLEDSAMYFCASNGQRATNEKLFFGSGTQLSVL.

The chain couples TRBV4-1 to TRBJ1-2, with TRBD1 matching 7 bases. Germline-derived CDR1 and CDR2 are MGHRA and YSYEKL. The CDR3 totals 15 residues. After removal of 4 bases from V and 4 bases from J, the junction contained 9 bases not matched to a gene. The CDR3 protein is CASSRVGQQFYGYTF. CDR3 in DNA: TGCGCCAGCAGCCGCGTGGGACAGCAATTCTATGGCTACACCTTC.

The rearrangement links TRBV11-3 to TRBJ2-3, with D possibly matching TRBD1 (5 bases). This CDR3 region has 18 residues. The V gene's germline CDR1 is SGHNT and CDR2 YENEEA. Deletions cut 5 bases from V and 0 bases from J, with 21 bases between. CDR3 nucleotide sequence: TGTGCCAGCAGCCCGTCTGACACAGGCCCGGCTAGCACAGATACGCAGTATTTT. Its translation: CASSPSDTGPASTDTQYF.

CDR3 region: CASSLVLAGVLAYEQYF. The CDR3 coding sequence is TGTGCCAGCAGCTTGGTCCTAGCGGGAGTGCTAGCCTACGAGCAGTACTTC. The V gene is TRBV7-9, the J gene TRBJ2-7, with 10 nucleotides matching TRBD2. Germline trimming cut 3 bases from V and 2 bases from J; bases unmatched to any gene: 10. The CDR3 totals 17 residues. Germline V CDR1 and CDR2: SEHNR, FQNEAQ (reference sequence). The entire variable domain, with the rest obtained from reference TRBV7-9 and TRBJ2-7, is as follows: DTGVSQNPRHKITKRGQNVTFRCDPISEHNRLYWYRQTLGQGPEFLTYFQNEAQLEKSRLLSDRFSAERPKGSFSTLEIQRTEQGDSAMYLCASSLVLAGVLAYEQYFGPGTRLTVT.

The V and J genes are TRBV7-6 and TRBJ2-3; 9 bases agree with TRBD1. The trim removed 3 bases at V and 2 bases at J, leaving 6 bases unmatched. From germline, CDR1 is SGHVS and CDR2 FNYEAQ. The CDR3 consists of 16 residues. The CDR3 loop reads CASSFSGTGNTDTQYF. The CDR3 nucleotides are TGTGCCAGCAGCTTTTCCGGGACAGGGAACACAGATACGCAGTATTTT.

This chain uses TRBV28 with TRBJ1-1; D call uncertain. Trimming left V 4 bases short and J 3 bases short, with 6 bases between. The germline V gene has CDR1 MDHEN and CDR2 SYDVKM. The CDR3 is 12 amino acids. CDR3 sequence reads: CASSSFYTEAFF. The CDR3 nucleotides are TGTGCCAGCAGTTCATTTTACACTGAAGCTTTCTTT.

This rearrangement joins TRBV4-1 to TRBJ2-1; a possible D gene is TRBD1 (7 bases). Trimming pared 2 bases from V and 7 bases from J, leaving 12 bases between. Germline V gene data show CDR1 as MGHRA and CDR2 as YSYEKL. This CDR3 has 14 amino acids. CDR3 loop: CASSQPTGRNEQFF. CDR3 coding DNA: TGCGCCAGCAGCCAACCGACAGGGAGGAATGAGCAGTTCTTC.

CDR3 sequence reads: CASSLAVSYGYTF. DNA for the CDR3: TGTGCCAGCAGCCTGGCGGTATCCTATGGCTACACCTTC. This chain joins TRBV5-4 and TRBJ1-2; no clear D. From germline, CDR1 is SGHNT and CDR2 YYREEE (reference sequence). The CDR3 is 13 amino acids. V shed 4 bases and J shed 4 bases, with 11 bases lying between them.

This chain connects TRBV11-2 to TRBJ2-5, with 12 positions matching TRBD2. J lost 7 bases, V lost 4 bases, and 10 bases had no gene match. Germline lookup yields CDR1 SGHAT and CDR2 FQNNGV. CDR3 size: 16 residues. CDR3 nucleotides: TGTGCCAGCAGCTCGAAGACTAGCGGGAGTTGGGTGACCCAGTACTTC. This codes for CASSSKTSGSWVTQYF.